This TCR beta chain was sequenced for a study of Ad26.COV2.S vaccination and SARS-CoV-2 variants. Study at large: Administration of Ad26.COV2.S was intramuscular, either once or twice 56 days apart. Broader study findings: Post-vaccination spike-specific CD8+ and CD4+ T cell responses reportedly had substantial breadth.

This CDR3 contains 13 residues. V lost 5 bases to trimming and J lost 4 bases; unmatched junction nucleotides: 5. Germline V gene sequence: CDR1 ENHRY, CDR2 SYGVKD. The table came from immunoSEQ multiplex PCR; TCRdb's copy has only in-frame clones and leaves some out. The sample shows about 470,000 clones, roughly 87% of them seen only once. Points on this clone: Its antigen is undetermined.

Treatment specified: about 20 received Ad26.COV2.S at low or high dose, single or two shots; five or six received placebo; per-sample allocation not given. Sample collection was performed on day 63 after the first vaccine or placebo injection. SARS-CoV-2 spike from the Wuhan strain was encoded by the vaccine, an Ad26 vector. Sequenced material: peripheral blood, taken in a trial of Ad26.COV2.S vaccine versus placebo. J is TRBJ2-7 and V is TRBV10-3, with 7 positions matching TRBD1. This TCR was recovered from a person aged 18 to 65 who received the Ad26.COV2.S COVID-19 vaccine or a placebo. The CDR3 bases are TGTGCCATCAGTTTACAGGGGTTGTACGAGCAGTACTTC. Translated, it gives CAISLQGLYEQYF.